This T cell receptor (beta chain) came from a study of T cell repertoires in cytomegalovirus infection. MiXCR was run by TCRdb on the reads, yielding one entry per CDR3 protein. The sample holds roughly 280,000 distinct CDR3 sequences; approximately 10% are singletons and the top ten take around 15%. This clonotype was observed once. The CDR3 runs 18 residues. In germline, CDR1 is SGHNT, CDR2 YENEEA. Trimming stripped 3 bases from V and 4 bases from J, with 21 bases between. The source material was PBMCs. This clonotype originated in a human donor in good health (CMV status not recorded). Some clones in this sample may be carry-over from other donors' samples. This chain uses TRBV11-3 with TRBJ2-2; weak D call: TRBD2 (5 bases). The CDR3 DNA is TGTGCCAGCAGCTTGGAAGATAGGCTAGCCCCTGGCACCGGGGAGCTGTTTTTT. It translates to CASSLEDRLAPGTGELFF.